The rows below give T cell receptor beta chains drawn from one sample of a study of cytomegalovirus exposure and HLA in healthy donors. Assay: immunoSEQ multiplex PCR; the TCRdb copy retains only in-frame clones and omits some. The sample yields 140,000 or so clones, around 90% seen once. The material sequenced was PBMCs. The receptors originated from a woman aged 40 to 50 in good health and CMV-seronegative. Each CDR3 is given with its conserved first and last residue.

V gene: TRBV25-1
CDR3 length: 14
CDR3 protein: CASSEGRGGYGYTF

V gene: TRBV5-1
CDR3 length: 15
CDR3 protein: CASSLGLSNTGELFF

V gene: TRBV11-3
CDR3 length: 14
CDR3 protein: CASSPWDIDNEQFF

V gene: TRBV6-1
CDR3 length: 14
CDR3 protein: CASKLQGRWDTQYF

V gene: TRBV19
CDR3 length: 14
CDR3 protein: CASSNPGEKNIQYF

V gene: TRBV19
CDR3 length: 12
CDR3 protein: CASSIGQREMFF

V gene: TRBV27
CDR3 length: 14
CDR3 protein: CASSGQGLNNEQFF

V gene: TRBV18
CDR3 length: 14
CDR3 protein: CASSLIAGQETQYF

V gene: TRBV19
CDR3 length: 15
CDR3 protein: CASSTGGTRSYEQYF

V gene: TRBV5-8
CDR3 length: 14
CDR3 protein: CASSPGQGLYEQYF

V gene: TRBV6-5
CDR3 length: 15
CDR3 protein: CASRPGRRVNTEAFF

V gene: TRBV28
CDR3 length: 17
CDR3 protein: CASSLSTSGVSTDTQYF

V gene: TRBV28
CDR3 length: 15
CDR3 protein: CASRKTSGSRDEQYF

V gene: TRBV5-1
CDR3 length: 16
CDR3 protein: CASSLAETSGLSEQFF

V gene: TRBV5-1
CDR3 length: 14
CDR3 protein: CASTQTGAPHEQYF

V gene: TRBV6-6
CDR3 length: 13
CDR3 protein: CASSWDRAYGYTF

V gene: TRBV5-1
CDR3 length: 14
CDR3 protein: CASSLEGQGETQYF

V gene: TRBV5-1
CDR3 length: 14
CDR3 protein: CASSLGATQSPLHF

V gene: TRBV5-6
CDR3 length: 16
CDR3 protein: CASSRQGRVPGYGYTF

V gene: TRBV7-2
CDR3 length: 13
CDR3 protein: CASSFLEDTEAFF

V gene: TRBV9
CDR3 length: 14
CDR3 protein: CASSETSGTGELFF

V gene: TRBV7-9
CDR3 length: 14
CDR3 protein: CASSYSSLKDGYTF

V gene: TRBV6-5
CDR3 length: 15
CDR3 protein: CASSFGSSSPPEQFF

V gene: TRBV10-1
CDR3 length: 15
CDR3 protein: CAGPLAGDCGGELFF

V gene: TRBV10-3
CDR3 length: 15
CDR3 protein: CAIMSSEKDADTQYF

V gene: TRBV11-2
CDR3 length: 14
CDR3 protein: CASTLDRLNEKLFF

V gene: TRBV6-5
CDR3 length: 14
CDR3 protein: CASSYDISGNTIYF

V gene: TRBV6-5
CDR3 length: 14
CDR3 protein: CASSLQGSDQPQHF

V gene: TRBV5-1
CDR3 length: 15
CDR3 protein: CASSLGSATQETQYF

V gene: TRBV5-1
CDR3 length: 16
CDR3 protein: CASSLVSQGAEETQYF

V gene: TRBV11-3
CDR3 length: 13
CDR3 protein: CASSWGTLAEQYF

V gene: TRBV7-9
CDR3 length: 15
CDR3 protein: CASSLQQGEGETQYF

V gene: TRBV7-2
CDR3 length: 16
CDR3 protein: CASSPLAGGPIDTQYF

V gene: TRBV10-3
CDR3 length: 13
CDR3 protein: CAISERSRQPQHF

V gene: TRBV7-8
CDR3 length: 14
CDR3 protein: CASSLGQGAGEAFF

V gene: TRBV5-1
CDR3 length: 16
CDR3 protein: CASSGPGLAAQETQYF

V gene: TRBV7-6
CDR3 length: 16
CDR3 protein: CASSLGGGSWPDTQYF

V gene: TRBV29-1
CDR3 length: 14
CDR3 protein: CSGLDSSSYNEQFF

V gene: TRBV28
CDR3 length: 14
CDR3 protein: CASSPGGLVGELFF

V gene: TRBV15
CDR3 length: 14
CDR3 protein: CATSRGGYSYEQYF

V gene: TRBV28
CDR3 length: 12
CDR3 protein: CASSPRQIRAFF

V gene: TRBV10-3
CDR3 length: 15
CDR3 protein: CAISGSGLNYNEQFF

V gene: TRBV28
CDR3 length: 12
CDR3 protein: CASSLSLYEQYF

V gene: TRBV19
CDR3 length: 15
CDR3 protein: CASSLWRGPDTEAFF

V gene: TRBV2
CDR3 length: 19
CDR3 protein: CASSGLGLAGSTSTDTQYF

V gene: TRBV7-2
CDR3 length: 14
CDR3 protein: CASSSDWNTDTQYF

V gene: TRBV28
CDR3 length: 15
CDR3 protein: CASSSAGTVNQPQHF

V gene: TRBV19
CDR3 length: 16
CDR3 protein: CASSIGWQGVTGELFF

V gene: TRBV5-1
CDR3 length: 15
CDR3 protein: CASSSTGSGNTEAFF

V gene: TRBV6-5
CDR3 length: 12
CDR3 protein: CATEGDSNEQFF

V gene: TRBV6-5
CDR3 length: 14
CDR3 protein: CASSGIAGSNEQYF

V gene: TRBV4-3
CDR3 length: 16
CDR3 protein: CASSLGPGVSTDTQYF

V gene: TRBV5-1
CDR3 length: 15
CDR3 protein: CASSLGGTSSYEQYF

V gene: TRBV27
CDR3 length: 19
CDR3 protein: CASSFLSGTSGSQFSEQYF

V gene: TRBV27
CDR3 length: 15
CDR3 protein: CASRQLAGGSYEQYF